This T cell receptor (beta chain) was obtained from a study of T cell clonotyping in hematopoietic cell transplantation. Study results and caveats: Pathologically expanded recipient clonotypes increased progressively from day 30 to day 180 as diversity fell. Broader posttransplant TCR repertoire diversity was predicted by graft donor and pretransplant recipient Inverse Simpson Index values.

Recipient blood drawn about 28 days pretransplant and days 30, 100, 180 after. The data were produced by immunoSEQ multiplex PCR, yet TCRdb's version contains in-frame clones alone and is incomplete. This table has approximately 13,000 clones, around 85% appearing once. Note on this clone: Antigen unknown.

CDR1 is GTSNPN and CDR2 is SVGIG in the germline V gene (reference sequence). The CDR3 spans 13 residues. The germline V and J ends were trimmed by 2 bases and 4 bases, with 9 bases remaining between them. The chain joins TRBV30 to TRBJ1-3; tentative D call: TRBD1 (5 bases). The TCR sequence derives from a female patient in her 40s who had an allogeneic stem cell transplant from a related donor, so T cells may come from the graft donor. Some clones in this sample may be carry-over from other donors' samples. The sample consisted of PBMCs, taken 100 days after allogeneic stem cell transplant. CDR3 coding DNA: TGTGCCTGGAGTAGGGGCGGAGGAAACACCATATATTTT. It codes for CAWSRGGGNTIYF.